Included here is one TCR beta chain sequence, with context. The antigen is undetermined. Trimming removed 10 bases from V and 6 bases from J, with 21 bases in between. The CDR3 sequence is 15 residues long. Germline CDR1 ENHRY, CDR2 SYGVKD. These data belong to a study of Graves' ophthalmopathy and Graves' hyperthyroidism. As the template, RNA transcripts were used to amplify TCR beta CDR3 regions. Second-round multiplex PCR came after first-round RT-PCR with HTBI primers. One entry per CDR3 protein, called by TCRdb with MiXCR from the multiplex PCR reads. The table has about 740,000 distinct CDR3 sequences, about 44% seen once; the top ten hold about 40%. In this cohort, patients with other autoimmune diseases, uncontrolled infections, pregnancy or lactation were excluded. Clinical symptoms, serum thyroxine, TRAb, thyroid ultrasound and orbital computed tomography were relied on for diagnosis. A volume of 8.5 to 10 ml of fresh peripheral blood supplied the PBMCs.

The study, taken as a whole, reports: Sensitivity of about 67% and specificity of approximately 72% were achieved by the model that predicted ophthalmopathy progression.

Sequencing was done on a sample of peripheral blood. The receptor was derived from an adult man with Graves' ophthalmopathy. The chain recombines TRBV10-3 with TRBJ2-2, with a weak D call TRBD1 (6 bases). The CDR3 DNA sequence: TGTGCCAGCACCTCCGCAGGGGCCTCGGCCGGGGAGCTGTTTTTT. Translating gives CASTSAGASAGELFF.